This TCR beta chain was captured by sequencing in a study of technical replicates of blood from a few donors. Clones were sequenced by immunoSEQ multiplex PCR, and TCRdb holds only the in-frame ones, with some missing. Among about 99,000 clones listed, roughly 96% were seen once. In germline, CDR1 is SGHDN, CDR2 FVKESK. Deletions cut 4 bases from V and 3 bases from J, with 10 bases between. The CDR3 is 13 amino acids. This TCR came from a human donor in good health. The J gene is TRBJ2-7, the V gene TRBV14, with D possibly TRBD1 on 5 matching bases. Sample: T cells isolated from PBMCs. CDR3 in amino acids: CASSLDSYYEQYF. CDR3 coding DNA: TGTGCCAGCAGCCTTGACAGTTACTACGAGCAGTACTTC.